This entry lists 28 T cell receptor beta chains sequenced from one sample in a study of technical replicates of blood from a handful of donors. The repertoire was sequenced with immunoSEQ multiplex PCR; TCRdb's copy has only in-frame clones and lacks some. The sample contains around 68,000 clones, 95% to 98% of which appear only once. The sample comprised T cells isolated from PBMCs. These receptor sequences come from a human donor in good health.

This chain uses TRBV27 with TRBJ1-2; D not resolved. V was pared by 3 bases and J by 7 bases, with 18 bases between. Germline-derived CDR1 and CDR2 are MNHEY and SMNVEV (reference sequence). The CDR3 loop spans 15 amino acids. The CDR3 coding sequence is TGTGCCAGCAGTTTTTCTCCGGCGGTATCTGGTGGCTACACCTTC. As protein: CASSFSPAVSGGYTF.

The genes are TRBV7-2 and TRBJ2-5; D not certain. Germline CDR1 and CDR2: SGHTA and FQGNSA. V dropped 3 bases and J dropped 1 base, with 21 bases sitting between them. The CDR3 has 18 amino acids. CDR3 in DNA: TGTGCCAGCAGCTTCTCCGCCTACTCAGGCCTCGGCCAAGAGACCCAGTACTTC. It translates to CASSFSAYSGLGQETQYF.

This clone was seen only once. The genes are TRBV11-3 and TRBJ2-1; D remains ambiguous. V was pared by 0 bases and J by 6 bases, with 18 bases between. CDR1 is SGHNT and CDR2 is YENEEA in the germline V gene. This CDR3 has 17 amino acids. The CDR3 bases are TGTGCCAGCAGCTTAGACTATAAGCTAGACGGATTCAATGAGCAGTTCTTC. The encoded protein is CASSLDYKLDGFNEQFF.

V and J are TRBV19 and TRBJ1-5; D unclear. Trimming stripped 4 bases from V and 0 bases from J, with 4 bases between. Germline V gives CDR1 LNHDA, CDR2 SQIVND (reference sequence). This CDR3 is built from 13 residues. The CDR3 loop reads CASSTVSNQPQHF. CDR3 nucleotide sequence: TGTGCCAGTAGTACGGTTAGCAATCAGCCCCAGCATTTT.

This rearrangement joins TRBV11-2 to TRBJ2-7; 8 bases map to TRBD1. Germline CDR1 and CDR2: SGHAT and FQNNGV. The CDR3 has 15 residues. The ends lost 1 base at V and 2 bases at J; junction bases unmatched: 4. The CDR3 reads CASSLGLGQAYEQYF. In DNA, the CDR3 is TGTGCCAGCAGCTTAGGTCTGGGACAGGCCTACGAGCAGTACTTC.

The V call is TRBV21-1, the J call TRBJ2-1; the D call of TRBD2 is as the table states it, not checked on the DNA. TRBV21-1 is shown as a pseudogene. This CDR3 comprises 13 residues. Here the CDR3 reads CARPGLASYEQFF. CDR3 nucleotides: TGTGCCAGGCCGGGACTAGCGAGTTATGAGCAGTTCTTC.

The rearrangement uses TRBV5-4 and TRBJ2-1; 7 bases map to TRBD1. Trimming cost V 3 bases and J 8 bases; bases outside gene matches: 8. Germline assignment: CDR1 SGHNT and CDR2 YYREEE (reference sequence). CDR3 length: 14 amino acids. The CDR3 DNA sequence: TGTGCCAGCAGCTCCGGACAGGCCTTGCATGAGCAGTTCTTC. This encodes CASSSGQALHEQFF.

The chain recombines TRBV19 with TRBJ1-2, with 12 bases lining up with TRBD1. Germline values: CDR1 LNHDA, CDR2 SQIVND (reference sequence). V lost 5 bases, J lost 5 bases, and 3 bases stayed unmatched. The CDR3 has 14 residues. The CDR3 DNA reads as TGTGCCAGTAGTGGGACAGGGGGCGCTTATGGCTACACCTTC. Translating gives CASSGTGGAYGYTF.

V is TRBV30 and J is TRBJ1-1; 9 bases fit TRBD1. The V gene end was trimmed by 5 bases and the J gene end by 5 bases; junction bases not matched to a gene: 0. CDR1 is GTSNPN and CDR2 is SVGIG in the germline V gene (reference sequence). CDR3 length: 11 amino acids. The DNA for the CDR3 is TGTGCCTGGGGACAGGGGACTGAAGCTTTCTTT. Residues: CAWGQGTEAFF.

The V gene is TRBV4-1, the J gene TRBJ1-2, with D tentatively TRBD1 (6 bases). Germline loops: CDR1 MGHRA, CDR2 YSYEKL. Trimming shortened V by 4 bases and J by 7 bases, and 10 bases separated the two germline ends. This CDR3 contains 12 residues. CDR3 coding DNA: TGCGCCAGCAGCCTCCAGGGGTCTGGCTACACCTTC. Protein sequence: CASSLQGSGYTF.

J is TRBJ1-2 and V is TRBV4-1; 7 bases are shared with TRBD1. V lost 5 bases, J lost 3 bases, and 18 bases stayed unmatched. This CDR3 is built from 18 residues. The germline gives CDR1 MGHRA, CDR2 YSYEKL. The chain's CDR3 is CASSAWVRGTLMYYGYTF. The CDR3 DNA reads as TGCGCCAGCAGCGCCTGGGTCAGGGGGACTCTTATGTACTATGGCTACACCTTC.

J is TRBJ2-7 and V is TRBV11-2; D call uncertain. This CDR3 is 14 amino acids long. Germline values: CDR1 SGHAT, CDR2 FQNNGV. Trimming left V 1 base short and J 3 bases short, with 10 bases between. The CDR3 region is CASSLAQDFYEQYF. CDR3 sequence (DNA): TGTGCCAGCAGCTTAGCGCAGGATTTCTACGAGCAGTACTTC.

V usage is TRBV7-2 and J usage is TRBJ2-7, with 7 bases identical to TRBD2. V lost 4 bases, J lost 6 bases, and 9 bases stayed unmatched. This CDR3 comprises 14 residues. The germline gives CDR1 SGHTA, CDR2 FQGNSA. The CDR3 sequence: CASSSSGGLGEQYF. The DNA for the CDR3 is TGTGCCAGCAGCTCTTCGGGGGGATTGGGCGAGCAGTACTTC.

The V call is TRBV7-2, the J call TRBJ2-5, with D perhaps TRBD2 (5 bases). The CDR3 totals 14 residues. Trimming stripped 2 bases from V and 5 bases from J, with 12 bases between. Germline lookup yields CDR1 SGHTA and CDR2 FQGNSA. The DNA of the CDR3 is TGTGCCAGCAGCTTAATCCGGGGTGGGGAGACCCAGTACTTC. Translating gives CASSLIRGGETQYF.

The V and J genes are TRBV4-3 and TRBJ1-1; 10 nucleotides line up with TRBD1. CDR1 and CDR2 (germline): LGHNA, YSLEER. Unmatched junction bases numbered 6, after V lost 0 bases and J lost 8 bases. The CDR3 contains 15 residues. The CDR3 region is CASSQEAGQGLEAFF. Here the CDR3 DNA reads TGCGCCAGCAGCCAAGAAGCGGGACAGGGGTTGGAAGCTTTCTTT.

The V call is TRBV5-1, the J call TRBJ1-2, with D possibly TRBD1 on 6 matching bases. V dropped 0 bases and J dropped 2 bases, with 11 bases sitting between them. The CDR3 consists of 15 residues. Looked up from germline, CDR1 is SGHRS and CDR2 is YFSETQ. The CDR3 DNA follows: TGCGCCAGCAGCTTGGGAACAGGGAAAAACTATGGCTACACCTTC. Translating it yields CASSLGTGKNYGYTF.

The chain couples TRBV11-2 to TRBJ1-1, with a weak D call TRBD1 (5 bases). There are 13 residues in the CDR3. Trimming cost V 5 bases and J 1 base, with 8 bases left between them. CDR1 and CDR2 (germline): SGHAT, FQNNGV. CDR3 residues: CASSQGQNTEAFF. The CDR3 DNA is TGTGCCAGCAGCCAAGGACAGAACACTGAAGCTTTCTTT.

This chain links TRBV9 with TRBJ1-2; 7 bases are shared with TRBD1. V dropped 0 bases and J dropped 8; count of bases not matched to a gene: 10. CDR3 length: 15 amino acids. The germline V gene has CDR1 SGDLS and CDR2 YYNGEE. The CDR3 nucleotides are TGTGCCAGCAGCGTAGCTACGCAGGGGGTGGGGGGCTACACCTTC. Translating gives CASSVATQGVGGYTF.

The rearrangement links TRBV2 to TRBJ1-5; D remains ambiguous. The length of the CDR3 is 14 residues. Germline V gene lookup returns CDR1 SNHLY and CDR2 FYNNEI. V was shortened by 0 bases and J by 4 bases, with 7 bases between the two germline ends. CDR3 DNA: TGTGCCAGCAGTGAAGCACTAGGGAATCAGCCCCAGCATTTT. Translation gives CASSEALGNQPQHF.

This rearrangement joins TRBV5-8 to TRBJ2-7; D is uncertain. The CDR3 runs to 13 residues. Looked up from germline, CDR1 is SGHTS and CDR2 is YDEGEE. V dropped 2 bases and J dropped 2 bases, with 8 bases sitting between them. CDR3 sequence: CASSFYYPYEQYF. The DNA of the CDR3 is TGTGCCAGCAGCTTTTACTATCCCTACGAGCAGTACTTC.

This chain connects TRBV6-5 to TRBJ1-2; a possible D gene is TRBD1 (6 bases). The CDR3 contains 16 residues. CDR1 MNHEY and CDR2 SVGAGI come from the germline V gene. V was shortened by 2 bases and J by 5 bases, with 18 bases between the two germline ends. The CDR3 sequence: CASSYVLLGTTYGYTF. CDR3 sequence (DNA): TGTGCCAGCAGTTACGTCCTATTAGGGACAACTTATGGCTACACCTTC.

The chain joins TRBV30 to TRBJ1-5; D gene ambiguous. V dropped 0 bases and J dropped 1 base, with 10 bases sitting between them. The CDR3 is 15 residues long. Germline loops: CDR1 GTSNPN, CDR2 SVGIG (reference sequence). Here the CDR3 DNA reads TGTGCCTGGAGTGTACTTAGAGGGAGCAATCAGCCCCAGCATTTT. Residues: CAWSVLRGSNQPQHF.

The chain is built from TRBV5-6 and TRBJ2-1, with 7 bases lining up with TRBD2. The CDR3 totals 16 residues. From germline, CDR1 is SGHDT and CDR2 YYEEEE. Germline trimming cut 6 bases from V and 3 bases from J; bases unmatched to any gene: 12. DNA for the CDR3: TGTGCCAGCAACCCTACTGGGCGGGAGTTCTACAATGAGCAGTTCTTC. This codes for CASNPTGREFYNEQFF.

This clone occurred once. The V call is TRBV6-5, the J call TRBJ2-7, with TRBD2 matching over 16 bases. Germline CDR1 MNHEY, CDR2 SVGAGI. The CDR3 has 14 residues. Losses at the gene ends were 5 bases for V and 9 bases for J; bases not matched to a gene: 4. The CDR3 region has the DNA TGTGCCAGCAGTCCGGGACTAGCGGGAGGGGGGCAGTACTTC. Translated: CASSPGLAGGGQYF.

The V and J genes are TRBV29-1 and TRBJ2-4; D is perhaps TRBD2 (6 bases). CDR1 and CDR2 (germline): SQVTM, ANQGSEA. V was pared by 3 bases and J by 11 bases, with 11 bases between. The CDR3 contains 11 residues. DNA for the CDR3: TGCAGCGTTGATCATGGAGGGTTTCAGTACTTC. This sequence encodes CSVDHGGFQYF.

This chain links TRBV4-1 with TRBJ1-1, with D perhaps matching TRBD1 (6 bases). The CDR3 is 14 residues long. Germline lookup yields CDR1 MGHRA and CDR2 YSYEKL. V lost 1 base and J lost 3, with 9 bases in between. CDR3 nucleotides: TGCGCCAGCAGCCAAGGAACAGGGCACACTGAAGCTTTCTTT. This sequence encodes CASSQGTGHTEAFF.

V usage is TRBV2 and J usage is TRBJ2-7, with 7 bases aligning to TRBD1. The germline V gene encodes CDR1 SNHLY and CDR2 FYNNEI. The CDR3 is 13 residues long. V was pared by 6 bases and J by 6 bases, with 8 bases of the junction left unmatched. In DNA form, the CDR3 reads TGTGCCAGCAGCAGACAGGGTTATAGCGAGCAGTACTTC. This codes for CASSRQGYSEQYF.

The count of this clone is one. The CDR3 DNA is TGTGCCAGCAGTTTATTTGCTATCTATGGCTACACCTTC. This encodes CASSLFAIYGYTF. This chain links TRBV28 with TRBJ1-2, with D unclear. V lost 1 base, J lost 4 bases, and 7 bases lay in between. Germline CDR1 and CDR2: MDHEN and SYDVKM. The CDR3 loop spans 13 amino acids.